What follows is one T cell receptor beta chain and its context. Profiled with immunoSEQ multiplex PCR; TCRdb holds only in-frame clones, not every one. Altogether more than 25,000 clones are present, 83% being singletons, with the ten largest covering about 12%. The data derive from a study of OX40 agonist ivuxolimab in advanced cancers. Germline V gene sequence: CDR1 MNHNS, CDR2 SASEGT. This CDR3 has 14 amino acids. Trimming took 8 bases from V and 3 from J, leaving 16 bases between them. The input for sequencing was CD4+ or CD8+ T cells sorted from blood, taken in a trial of the OX40 agonist ivuxolimab. The chain carries TRBV6-1 and TRBJ1-1, with a weak D call TRBD1 (6 bases). This sequence originates from an adult with an advanced solid tumor such as melanoma, head and neck, liver or kidney cancer. The CDR3 loop is CASAKGGEDTEAFF. In nucleotides, the CDR3 is TGTGCCAGCGCAAAAGGGGGTGAAGACACTGAAGCTTTCTTT.